This TCR beta chain was retrieved from a study of OX40 agonist ivuxolimab in advanced cancers. Assay used: immunoSEQ multiplex PCR; TCRdb lists only in-frame clones, some missing. This table has about 83,000 clones, around 90% appearing once. This clonotype was obtained from an adult with an advanced solid tumor such as melanoma, head and neck, liver or kidney cancer. The sequencing used CD4+ or CD8+ T cells sorted from blood, collected in a trial of the OX40 agonist ivuxolimab.

CDR3 sequence reads: CASSLLLTGEGTEAFF. The DNA of the CDR3 is TGTGCCAGCAGCTTACTTTTGACAGGGGAAGGCACTGAAGCTTTCTTT. V usage is TRBV7-9 and J usage is TRBJ1-1; 8 nucleotides line up with TRBD1. CDR1 and CDR2 (germline): SEHNR, FQNEAQ (reference sequence). J lost 4 bases, V lost 2 bases, and 9 bases had no gene match. The CDR3 extends over 16 amino acids.